These T cell receptor beta chains were read from a single sample in a study of cytomegalovirus exposure and HLA in healthy donors. Some clones are missing from TCRdb's copy, which holds only in-frame ones; the method was immunoSEQ multiplex PCR. Seen in this sample are 60,000 to 80,000 clones; the ten most common clones hold about 0.83%. The sequencing sample was made of PBMCs. These receptors all stem from a boy under 18 in good health and CMV-seronegative. The CDR3 runs from the conserved cysteine through the conserved F or W. The order of the fields is V gene, J gene, D gene, CDR3 protein, CDR3 DNA. D genes are given only for firm matches.

TRBV5-1	TRBJ2-5	NA	CASSSGLEETQYF	TGCGCCAGCAGCTCCGGGTTGGAAGAGACCCAGTACTTC
TRBV13	TRBJ2-3	TRBD1	CASSLGRTGLDTQYF	TGTGCCAGCAGCTTAGGCAGGACAGGGCTAGATACGCAGTATTTT
TRBV5-1	TRBJ1-1	NA	CASSLDTDTEAFF	TGCGCCAGCAGCCTCGACACCGACACTGAAGCTTTCTTT
TRBV30	TRBJ1-1	NA	CAWSRGGVGTEAFF	TGTGCCTGGAGCCGCGGGGGGGTCGGCACTGAAGCTTTCTTT
TRBV14	TRBJ1-1	NA	CASSQGSLNTEAFF	TGTGCCAGCAGCCAAGGTTCTCTGAACACTGAAGCTTTCTTT
TRBV5-6	TRBJ1-2	NA	CASSSMSGYGYTF	TGTGCCAGCAGCTCGATGTCAGGGTACGGCTACACCTTC
TRBV2	TRBJ1-3	TRBD1	CASNGQAGNTIYF	TGTGCCAGCAACGGACAGGCGGGAAACACCATATATTTT
TRBV6-1	TRBJ1-4	NA	CASSEAWGLANEKLFF	TGTGCCAGCAGTGAAGCGTGGGGGCTCGCTAATGAAAAACTGTTTTTT
TRBV18	TRBJ1-5	NA	CASSNQEGNQPQHF	TGTGCCAGCTCGAATCAGGAGGGGAATCAGCCCCAGCATTTT
TRBV2	TRBJ2-5	NA	CASSVDTQETQYF	TGTGCCAGCAGTGTGGACACTCAAGAGACCCAGTACTTC
TRBV18	TRBJ1-1	TRBD1	CASSPDRVTEAFF	TGTGCCAGCTCACCGGACAGGGTCACTGAAGCTTTCTTT
TRBV4-2	TRBJ1-4	NA	CASSQDGGEKLFF	TGTGCCAGCAGCCAAGATGGAGGGGAAAAACTGTTTTTT
TRBV5-4	TRBJ1-1	TRBD1	CASSLVFHGTGNTEAFF	TGTGCCAGCAGCTTGGTGTTCCACGGGACAGGGAACACTGAAGCTTTCTTT
TRBV18	TRBJ1-6	NA	CASSYGPGDSPLHF	TGTGCCAGCTCTTACGGTCCCGGGGATTCACCCCTCCACTTT
TRBV9	TRBJ2-5	NA	CASSVAPDSPSVGTQYF	TGTGCCAGCAGCGTAGCCCCGGACAGCCCATCGGTTGGGACCCAGTACTTC
TRBV19	TRBJ2-1	TRBD2	CASSPRVVGLGINEQFF	TGTGCCAGTAGTCCTCGTGTGGTGGGACTAGGAATCAATGAGCAGTTCTTC
TRBV19	TRBJ2-1	NA	CASTLARDPTSYNEQFF	TGTGCCAGTACCCTCGCGAGGGATCCGACCTCCTACAATGAGCAGTTCTTC
TRBV25-1	TRBJ2-2	NA	CASSDQNTGELFF	TGTGCCAGCAGTGACCAGAACACCGGGGAGCTGTTTTTT
TRBV19	TRBJ1-1	TRBD1	CASSFKDRVTEAFF	TGTGCCAGTAGTTTCAAGGACAGGGTGACTGAAGCTTTCTTT